This T cell receptor (beta chain) is drawn from a study of neurological immune-mediated disorders. Whole-study findings and limits: HTLV-1-associated myelopathy had the most TCR clonal expansion, whereas multiple sclerosis had the least (lower than in healthy controls).

The unsorted libraries originated from 2 million PBMCs kept at -80 C. The CDR3 has 12 residues. Germline V gene data show CDR1 as SGHVS and CDR2 as FQNEAQ. The germline V and J ends were trimmed by 7 bases and 5 bases, with 12 bases remaining between them. From the 5' RACE reads, TCRdb called clonotypes with MiXCR, one entry per CDR3 protein. The table includes approximately 50,000 distinct CDR3 sequences, approximately 10% detected once. This clonotype was seen at least ten times. Its target is not known. The sequence came from a man aged 70 or older with HTLV-1-associated myelopathy (HAM/TSP). V is TRBV7-8 and J is TRBJ2-7, with D perhaps TRBD1 or TRBD2 (6 bases each). Sample: PBMCs. The CDR3 here is CASTRGLHEQYF. The CDR3 DNA is TGTGCCAGCACCAGGGGACTGCACGAGCAGTACTTC.